Below, one TCR beta chain is given with its context. The V gene lost 8 bases and the J gene lost 1 base, with 13 bases spanning the gap. Germline assignment: CDR1 GTSNPN and CDR2 SVGIG (reference sequence). This CDR3 is 13 amino acids long. In the source study's methods: Using reference gene primer amplification, nucleated cell counts were estimated. The table came from immunoSEQ multiplex PCR; TCRdb's copy has only in-frame clones and leaves some out. The DNA was the basis for D and trimming; V, J and clone size are from that table. This table has 210,000 or so clones, around 85% appearing once. This sample is part of a study of blood T cell repertoires in COVID-19. The wider study: Specimens from acute and convalescent COVID-19 originated in the United States, Italy and Spain. PBMCs, B-cell-depleted T cells, or T cells were the source of the cDNA or gDNA that made up the material.

This TCR came from a woman in her 50s with acute or convalescent COVID-19. Sequenced material: peripheral blood. The V and J genes are TRBV30 and TRBJ2-3, with D possibly being TRBD1 (6 bases). The CDR3 DNA follows: TGTGCCAGCCCAGGGGTGGGCACAGATACGCAGTATTTT. This translates into CASPGVGTDTQYF.